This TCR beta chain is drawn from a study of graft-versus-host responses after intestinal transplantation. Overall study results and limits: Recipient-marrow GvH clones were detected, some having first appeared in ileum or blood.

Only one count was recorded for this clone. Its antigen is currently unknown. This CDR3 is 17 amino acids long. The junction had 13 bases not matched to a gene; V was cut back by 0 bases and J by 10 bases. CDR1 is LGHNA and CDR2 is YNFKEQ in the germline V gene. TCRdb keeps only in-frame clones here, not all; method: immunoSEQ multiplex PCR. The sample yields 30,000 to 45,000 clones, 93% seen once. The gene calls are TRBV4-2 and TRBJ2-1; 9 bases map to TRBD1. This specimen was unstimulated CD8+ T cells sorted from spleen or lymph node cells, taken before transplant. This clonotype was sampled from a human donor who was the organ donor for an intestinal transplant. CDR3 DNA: TGTGCCAGCAGCCAAGAAGGGCGGGACAGGGCGAGGGGCGAGCAGTTCTTC. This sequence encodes CASSQEGRDRARGEQFF.